This T cell receptor (beta chain) was captured in a study of blood T cell repertoires in COVID-19. The CDR3 spans 13 residues. V lost 5 bases to trimming and J lost 6 bases; unmatched junction nucleotides: 7. In germline, CDR1 is SGHVS, CDR2 FQNEAQ. Sequenced by immunoSEQ multiplex PCR; TCRdb stores in-frame clones only, minus some. The sample lists roughly 55,000 clones, 65% to 85% occurring once. Only a few counts were recorded for this clone. The clonotype comes from a human donor with active or convalescent COVID-19. The donor label of this sample is uncertain. What was sequenced was peripheral blood. The genes are TRBV7-8 and TRBJ2-7; 7 bases map to TRBD1. CDR3 sequence reads: CASSERGQPEQYF. The CDR3 DNA is TGTGCCAGCAGCGAAAGGGGACAGCCCGAGCAGTACTTC. Supplemented by reference TRBV7-8 and TRBJ2-7, the full variable domain reads GAGVSQSPRYKVAKRGQDVALRCDPISGHVSLFWYQQALGQGPEFLTYFQNEAQLDKSGLPSDRFFAERPEGSVSTLKIQRTQQEDSAVYLCASSERGQPEQYFGPGTRLTVT.